The 24 T cell receptor beta chains reported below all come from one sample, sequenced in a study of blood T cells in healthy people across ages. A second PCR, run for roughly 7 to 11 cycles, used a sample-barcoded 5' primer plus a J-beta primer mix. TCRdb processed the 5' RACE reads anew with MiXCR; each CDR3 protein has one entry. The sample yields 1.5 million to 2 million distinct CDR3 sequences, about 50% seen once. The material sequenced was blood. Source of these receptors: a woman between 40 and 50 years old in good health.

This rearrangement joins TRBV7-3 to TRBJ2-6, with 7 bases matching TRBD1. The germline gives CDR1 SGHTA, CDR2 FQGTGA. V shed 4 bases and J 4 bases; nucleotides not matched to a gene: 10. The CDR3 covers 17 residues. The CDR3 is CASSSHATGYGANVLTF. The CDR3, as DNA: TGTGCCAGCAGCTCCCACGCGACAGGGTACGGGGCCAACGTCCTGACTTTC.

This clonotype was found a few times. J is TRBJ1-2 and V is TRBV5-1; the D is unclear. The germline V gene encodes CDR1 SGHRS and CDR2 YFSETQ. The CDR3 extends over 15 amino acids. Trimming took 5 bases from V and 1 from J, leaving 15 bases between them. Written as DNA, the CDR3 is TGCGCCAGCAGTGTCGGCGGAGACTATAACTATGGCTACACCTTC. It yields the protein CASSVGGDYNYGYTF.

The CDR3, as DNA: TGCGCCAGCAGCAGGACCGGGACTACCTACACAGATACGCAGTATTTT. Residues: CASSRTGTTYTDTQYF. V gene TRBV5-1 combines with J gene TRBJ2-3, with 7 bases aligning to TRBD2. The V segment lost 4 bases and the J segment 2 bases; nucleotides outside the gene matches: 10. CDR3 length: 16 residues. The germline CDR1 and CDR2 sequences are SGHRS and YFSETQ.

The genes are TRBV7-2 and TRBJ2-3; a weak D match, TRBD2 (6 bases). Germline loops: CDR1 SGHTA, CDR2 FQGNSA. The CDR3 runs 13 residues. V dropped 6 bases and J dropped 3 bases, with 10 bases sitting between them. The CDR3: CASRGGWTDTQYF. The CDR3 nucleotides are TGTGCCAGCAGGGGGGGATGGACAGATACGCAGTATTTT.

CDR3 DNA sequence: TGTGCCAGCAGTTTCGGGACAGGAGTTAGCAATCAGCCCCAGCATTTT. Protein: CASSFGTGVSNQPQHF. The gene calls are TRBV28 and TRBJ1-5; TRBD1 matches at 8 bases. CDR1 is MDHEN and CDR2 is SYDVKM in the germline V gene. The CDR3 has 16 residues. The ends lost 3 bases at V and 0 bases at J; junction bases unmatched: 4.

In this sample, this clonotype turned up a few times. This chain connects TRBV9 to TRBJ1-2; the D gene is possibly TRBD1 (6 bases). CDR1 SGDLS and CDR2 YYNGEE come from the germline V gene. The CDR3 is made up of 15 amino acids. Trimming pared 3 bases from V and 2 bases from J, leaving 14 bases between. This CDR3 reads CASSDGGGRNYGYTF. The CDR3 DNA reads as TGTGCCAGCAGCGATGGAGGGGGGAGAAACTATGGCTACACCTTC.

This clonotype was counted once. It is likely a read error, because the conserved phenylalanine at the end of the CDR3 is missing. The V gene is TRBV5-1, the J gene TRBJ1-1; TRBD1 might be the D (6 bases). The V end was cut by 7 bases, the J end by 0 bases, with 10 bases between. Germline V gives CDR1 SGHRS, CDR2 YFSETQ. This CDR3 has 13 amino acids. CDR3 DNA sequence: TGCGCCAGCGGGGGCAGGCTGAACACTGAAGCTTTCTCT. Protein: CASGGRLNTEAFS.

The chain recombines TRBV20-1 with TRBJ1-2, with a tentative D call TRBD1 (6 bases). The length of the CDR3 is 15 residues. V lost 0 bases and J lost 5, with 16 bases in between. Germline lookup yields CDR1 DFQATT and CDR2 SNEGSKA (reference sequence). As DNA, the CDR3 is TGCAGTGCTAGAGACAGGGGCGGGGGGGATTATGGCTACACCTTC. It translates to CSARDRGGGDYGYTF.

This chain joins TRBV7-3 and TRBJ2-3; 10 bases are a match to TRBD1. Germline V gene sequence: CDR1 SGHTA, CDR2 FQGTGA. V lost 8 bases and J lost 5; bases outside the gene matches: 4. This CDR3 spans 13 amino acids. CDR3 sequence reads: CASAGTGEDTQYF. In DNA form, the CDR3 reads TGTGCCAGCGCCGGGACAGGGGAAGATACGCAGTATTTT.

The chain combines TRBV19 with TRBJ2-1; the match to TRBD2 covers 11 bases. Trimming at V came to 5 bases and at J to 11 bases, leaving 8 bases not matched to a gene. Germline V gene lookup returns CDR1 LNHDA and CDR2 SQIVND (reference sequence). The CDR3 has 14 residues. The CDR3 DNA is TGTGCCAGTAGTGGGCTAGCGGGGGGTAACCAGCAGTTCTTC. Its protein is CASSGLAGGNQQFF. Looking up the rest from reference TRBV19 and TRBJ2-1 gives the full variable domain: DGGITQSPKYLFRKEGQNVTLSCEQNLNHDAMYWYRQDPGQGLRLIYYSQIVNDFQKGDIAEGYSVSREKKESFPLTVTSAQKNPTAFYLCASSGLAGGNQQFFGPGTRLTVL.

This clonotype has more than one count but fewer than ten. The V gene is TRBV29-1, the J gene TRBJ2-3, with D possibly matching TRBD1 (6 bases). The V and J ends lost 5 bases and 2 bases respectively, with 11 bases between them. This CDR3 is built from 13 residues. Germline values: CDR1 SQVTM, CDR2 ANQGSEA. The CDR3 spells CSVFRTATDTQYF. CDR3 nucleotide sequence: TGCAGCGTTTTTCGGACAGCCACAGATACGCAGTATTTT.

CDR3 coding DNA: TGTGCCAGCAGCCAAGACAGGGGGCCAGGGGGCTACACCTTC. Residues: CASSQDRGPGGYTF. The chain uses TRBV11-2 and TRBJ1-2; 10 bases align to TRBD1. Germline lookup yields CDR1 SGHAT and CDR2 FQNNGV. The CDR3 runs to 14 residues. The V and J ends lost 5 bases and 8 bases, in that order; junction bases with no gene match: 8.

A few counts support this clonotype. This sequence joins TRBV24-1 and TRBJ2-5, with D hard to call. Germline V gene sequence: CDR1 KGHDR, CDR2 SFDVKD. There are 15 residues in the CDR3. Trimming removed 3 bases at V and 2 bases at J, with 12 bases between. The CDR3 loop reads CATSDGNGAQETQYF. DNA of the CDR3: TGTGCCACCAGTGATGGTAACGGTGCACAAGAGACCCAGTACTTC.

This clonotype was picked up a small number of times. The chain couples TRBV12-3 or TRBV12-4 to TRBJ2-5, with 9 bases matching TRBD2. V dropped 10 bases and J dropped 4; count of bases not matched to a gene: 16. The CDR3 consists of 16 residues. CDR3 protein: CATLLEGGGAGETQYF. The CDR3 DNA follows: TGTGCCACCCTGCTCGAGGGCGGGGGGGCTGGAGAGACCCAGTACTTC.

The chain is built from TRBV29-1 and TRBJ1-1, with D tentatively TRBD1 (5 bases). Germline V gene sequence: CDR1 SQVTM, CDR2 ANQGSEA. The CDR3 length is 12 residues. Trimming took 6 bases from V and 3 from J, leaving 11 bases between them. The CDR3, as DNA: TGCAGCGTGGGGGGAGGTGACACTGAAGCTTTCTTT. Translated: CSVGGGDTEAFF.

V gene TRBV6-6 combines with J gene TRBJ1-5; weak D call: TRBD1 (6 bases). The CDR3 covers 15 residues. Germline V CDR1 and CDR2: MNHNY, SVGAGI (reference sequence). Trimming pared 2 bases from V and 4 bases from J, leaving 12 bases between. The CDR3 sequence is CASSYTAGVNQPQHF. CDR3 DNA: TGTGCCAGCAGTTACACTGCAGGGGTGAATCAGCCCCAGCATTTT.

Only a few counts were recorded for this clonotype. CDR3 region: CASSDRAYNEQFF. The CDR3 region has the DNA TGTGCCAGCAGTGATAGGGCCTACAATGAGCAGTTCTTC. This chain links TRBV2 with TRBJ2-1; D is unresolved. CDR1 SNHLY and CDR2 FYNNEI come from the germline V gene. With 3 bases removed from V and 2 bases from J, the gap between germline ends came to 5 bases. The CDR3 has 13 residues.

The V gene is TRBV20-1, the J gene TRBJ2-5, with 9 bases matching TRBD2. CDR3 length: 15 residues. Germline V gene lookup returns CDR1 DFQATT and CDR2 SNEGSKA (reference sequence). Losses at the gene ends were 5 bases for V and 3 bases for J; bases not matched to a gene: 10. Here the CDR3 reads CSALLAGAKKETQYF. As DNA, the CDR3 is TGCAGTGCTCTATTAGCGGGGGCGAAAAAAGAGACCCAGTACTTC.

In DNA form, the CDR3 reads TGTGCCAGCAGCACTAAAGGACAGGAATGGGGTGAGCAGTACTTC. Translation gives CASSTKGQEWGEQYF. The chain recombines TRBV21-1 with TRBJ2-5; TRBD1 is taken as the D call from the table, unchecked against the DNA. TRBV21-1 is a recognized pseudogene. The CDR3 totals 15 residues.

The chain couples TRBV4-2 to TRBJ2-5; a possible D gene is TRBD2 (5 bases). From germline, CDR1 is LGHNA and CDR2 YNFKEQ. The CDR3 totals 13 residues. V lost 0 bases, J lost 7 bases, and 9 bases lay in between. The CDR3 nucleotides read TGTGCCAGCAGCCAAGAGCTAGCCCTGACCCAGTACTTC. Its protein product is CASSQELALTQYF.

Remarks on this clonotype: At one boundary the junction diverges from the germline segment, which might be a read error. The rearrangement joins TRBV7-2 to TRBJ2-4; TRBD2 matches 7 bases. The last part of the DNA fits TRBJ2-5 better; the J call may be wrong. This CDR3 has 17 residues. Germline CDR1 and CDR2: SGHTA and FQGNSA. The CDR3 DNA reads TGCGCCAGCAGCCTAGGGACTAACAGTCGGATATCGGAGACCCAGTACTTC. Translated, it gives CASSLGTNSRISETQYF.

The V call is TRBV20-1, the J call TRBJ2-4; possibly TRBD1 for D (6 bases). Trimming stripped 3 bases from V and 0 bases from J, with 12 bases between. Germline-derived CDR1 and CDR2 are DFQATT and SNEGSKA (reference sequence). The CDR3 sequence is 15 residues long. The CDR3 loop reads CSASAGQLAKNIQYF. CDR3 in DNA: TGCAGTGCTAGTGCCGGACAGCTAGCCAAAAACATTCAGTACTTC.

The chain joins TRBV6-6 to TRBJ2-1; the D is unclear. The V end lost 0 bases, the J end lost 7 bases, and 13 bases lay between the germline ends. The germline CDR1 and CDR2 sequences are MNHNY and SVGAGI (reference sequence). This CDR3 region has 15 residues. CDR3 protein: CASSYSGYERNEQFF. In DNA form, the CDR3 reads TGTGCCAGCAGTTACTCGGGATACGAACGAAATGAGCAGTTCTTC.

The rearrangement joins TRBV12-3 or TRBV12-4 to TRBJ1-6, with a tentative D call TRBD1 (6 bases). This CDR3 region has 15 residues. Trimming removed 7 bases at V and 6 bases at J, with 16 bases between. The CDR3 spells CASTRSGQINSPLHF. CDR3 DNA: TGTGCCAGCACAAGATCAGGACAGATTAATTCACCCCTCCACTTT.